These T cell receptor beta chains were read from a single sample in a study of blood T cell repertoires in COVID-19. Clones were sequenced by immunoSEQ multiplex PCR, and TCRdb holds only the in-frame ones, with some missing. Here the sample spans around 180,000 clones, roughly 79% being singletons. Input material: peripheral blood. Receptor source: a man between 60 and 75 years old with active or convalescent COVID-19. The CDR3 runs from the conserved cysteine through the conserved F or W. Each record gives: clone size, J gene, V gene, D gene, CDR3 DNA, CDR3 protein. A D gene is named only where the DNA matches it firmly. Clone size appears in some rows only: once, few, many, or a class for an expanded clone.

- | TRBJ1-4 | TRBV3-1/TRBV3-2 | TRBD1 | TGTGCCAGCAGCACCCACAGGGGGCTGTCTAATGAAAAACTGTTTTTT | CASSTHRGLSNEKLFF
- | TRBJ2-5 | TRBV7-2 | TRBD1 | TGTGCCAGCAGGGGACAGGGTTGGGAGACCCAGTACTTC | CASRGQGWETQYF
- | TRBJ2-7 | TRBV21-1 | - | TGTGCCAGCAGCAAAGATCGGACACCCGGGACTAGCGGGAGAATGGGGTCCTACGAGCAGTACTTC | CASSKDRTPGTSGRMGSYEQYF
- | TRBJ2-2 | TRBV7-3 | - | TGTGCCAGCAGCTTAACCGGGGATGGCGGGGAGCTGTTTTTT | CASSLTGDGGELFF
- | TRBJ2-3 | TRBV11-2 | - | TGTGCCAGCAGCTTACAATTAGTAACAGATACGCAGTATTTT | CASSLQLVTDTQYF
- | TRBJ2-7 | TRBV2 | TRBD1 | TGTGCCAGCAGTAGTAGGACAGACAGGGGGGCTTTATACGAGCAGTACTTC | CASSSRTDRGALYEQYF
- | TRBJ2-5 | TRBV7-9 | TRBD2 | TGTGCCAGCATCGGACTAGCGGTTCAAGAGACCCAGTACTTC | CASIGLAVQETQYF
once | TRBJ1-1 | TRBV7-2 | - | TGTGCCAGCAGCCCGACAGACATGAACACTGAAGCTTTCTTT | CASSPTDMNTEAFF
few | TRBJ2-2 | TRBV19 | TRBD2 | TGTGCCAGTAGTCCTCCCGGACTAGCGGGACCCGGGGAGCTGTTTTTT | CASSPPGLAGPGELFF
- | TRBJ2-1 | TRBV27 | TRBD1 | TGTGCCAGCAGTCCATGGGGACAGGGGGCTATAAATGAGCAGTTCTTC | CASSPWGQGAINEQFF
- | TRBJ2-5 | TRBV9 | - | TGTGCCAGCAGTCCACGATCCCGGGGTCAAGAGACCCAGTACTTC | CASSPRSRGQETQYF
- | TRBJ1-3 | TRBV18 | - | TGTGCCAGCTCACCACTCTCGGTCTCGCGAAACACCATATATTTT | CASSPLSVSRNTIYF
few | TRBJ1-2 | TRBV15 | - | TGTGCCACCAGCAGAGATACGGGGAGGGGAAATGGCTACACCTTC | CATSRDTGRGNGYTF
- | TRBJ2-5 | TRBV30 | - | TGTGCCTGGAGTAATCTCGAAGGCGGAGAGACCCAGTACTTC | CAWSNLEGGETQYF
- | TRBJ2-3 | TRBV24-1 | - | TGTGCCACCTACGGACAGTTTAGCACAGATACGCAGTATTTT | CATYGQFSTDTQYF
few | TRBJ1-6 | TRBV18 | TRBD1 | TGTGCCAGCTCACCGACAGGGGGTGATTCACCCCTCCACTTT | CASSPTGGDSPLHF
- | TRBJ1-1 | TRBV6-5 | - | TGTGCCAGCAGTTCCGGAGTGGCGAACACTGAAGCTTTCTTT | CASSSGVANTEAFF
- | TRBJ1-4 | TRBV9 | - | TGTGCCAGCAGCGTAGTCCTCAGGGTCGAAAAACTGTTTTTT | CASSVVLRVEKLFF
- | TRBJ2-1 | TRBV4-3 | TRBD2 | TGCGCCAGCAGCCAATCTAATGCGGGAGGGATCTACAATGAGCAGTTCTTC | CASSQSNAGGIYNEQFF
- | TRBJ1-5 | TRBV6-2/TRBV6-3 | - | TGTGCCAGCAGTCCAGGGTTAAACAATCAGCCCCAGCATTTT | CASSPGLNNQPQHF
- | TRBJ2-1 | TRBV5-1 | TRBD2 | TGCGCCAGCGGAGCGGGAGGGGGTACGCATGAGCAGTTCTTC | CASGAGGGTHEQFF
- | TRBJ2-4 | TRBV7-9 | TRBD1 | TGTGCCAGCAGCCCCTCCGACAGGGGAGGTCACATTCAGTACTTC | CASSPSDRGGHIQYF
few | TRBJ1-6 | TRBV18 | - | TGTGCCAGCTCACCGGCCGGGGATAATTCACCCCTCCACTTT | CASSPAGDNSPLHF
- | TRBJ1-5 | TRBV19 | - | TGTGCCAGTAGTATAGGTGGCGGCCGTTATAGCAATCAGCCCCAGCATTTT | CASSIGGGRYSNQPQHF
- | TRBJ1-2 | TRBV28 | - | TGTGCCAGCAGTCCACAGGGCCGTGGCTACACCTTC | CASSPQGRGYTF
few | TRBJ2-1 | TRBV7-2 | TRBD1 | TGTGCCAGCAGCGAAGGACAGGCCGGAGGTGAGCAGTTCTTC | CASSEGQAGGEQFF